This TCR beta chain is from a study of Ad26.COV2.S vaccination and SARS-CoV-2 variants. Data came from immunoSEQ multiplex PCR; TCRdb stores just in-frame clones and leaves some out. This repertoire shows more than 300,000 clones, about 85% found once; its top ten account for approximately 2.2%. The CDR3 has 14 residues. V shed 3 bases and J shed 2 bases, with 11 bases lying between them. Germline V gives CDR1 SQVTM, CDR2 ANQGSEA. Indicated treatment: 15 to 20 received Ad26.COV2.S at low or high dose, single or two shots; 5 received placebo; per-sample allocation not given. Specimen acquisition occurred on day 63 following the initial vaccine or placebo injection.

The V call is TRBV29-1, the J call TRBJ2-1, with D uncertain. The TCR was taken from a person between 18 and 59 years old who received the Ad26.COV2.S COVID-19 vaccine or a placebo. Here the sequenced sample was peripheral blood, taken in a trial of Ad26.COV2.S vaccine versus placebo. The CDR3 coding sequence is TGCAGCGTTGAGGGCTTAGCACCCTACAATGAGCAGTTCTTC. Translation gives CSVEGLAPYNEQFF.